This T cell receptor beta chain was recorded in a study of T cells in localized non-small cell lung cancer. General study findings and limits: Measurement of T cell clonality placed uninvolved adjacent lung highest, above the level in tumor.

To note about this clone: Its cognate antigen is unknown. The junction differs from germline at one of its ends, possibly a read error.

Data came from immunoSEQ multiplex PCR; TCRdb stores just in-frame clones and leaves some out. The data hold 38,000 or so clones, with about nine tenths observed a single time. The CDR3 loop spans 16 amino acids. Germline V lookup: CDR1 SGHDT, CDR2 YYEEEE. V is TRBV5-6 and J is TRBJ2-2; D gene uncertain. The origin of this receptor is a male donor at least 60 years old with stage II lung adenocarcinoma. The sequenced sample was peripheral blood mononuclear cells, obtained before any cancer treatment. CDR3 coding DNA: TGTGCCTGCAGCTACAAGTCCGGGTCCAACACCGGGGAGCTGTTTTTT. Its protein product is CACSYKSGSNTGELFF.